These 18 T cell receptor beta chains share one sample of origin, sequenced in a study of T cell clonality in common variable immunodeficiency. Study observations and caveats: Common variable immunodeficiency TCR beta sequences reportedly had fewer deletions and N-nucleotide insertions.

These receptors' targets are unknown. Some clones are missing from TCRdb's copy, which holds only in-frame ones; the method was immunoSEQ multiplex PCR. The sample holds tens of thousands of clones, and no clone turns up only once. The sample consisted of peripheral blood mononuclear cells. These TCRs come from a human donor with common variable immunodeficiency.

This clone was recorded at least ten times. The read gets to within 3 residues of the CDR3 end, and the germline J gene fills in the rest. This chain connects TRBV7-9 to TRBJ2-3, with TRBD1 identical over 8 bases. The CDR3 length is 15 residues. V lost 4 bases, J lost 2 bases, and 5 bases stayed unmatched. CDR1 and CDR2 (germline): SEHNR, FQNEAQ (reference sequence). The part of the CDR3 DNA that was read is TGTGCCAGCAGCTGGACAGGGTCACTCACAGATACG. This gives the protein CASSWTGSLTDT. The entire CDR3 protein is CASSWTGSLTDTQYF.

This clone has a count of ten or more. CDR3 sequence reads: CASSLGAATEQYF. CDR3 DNA (partial): TGTGCCAGCAGCTTAGGAGCAGCGACCGAG. V is TRBV7-2 and J is TRBJ2-7, with unresolved D. The read ends 3 residues before the CDR3 terminus; that terminus is restored from the germline J gene. The CDR3 sequence is 13 residues long. Germline CDR1 and CDR2: SGHTA and FQGNSA. V lost 1 base and J lost 6, with 10 bases in between.

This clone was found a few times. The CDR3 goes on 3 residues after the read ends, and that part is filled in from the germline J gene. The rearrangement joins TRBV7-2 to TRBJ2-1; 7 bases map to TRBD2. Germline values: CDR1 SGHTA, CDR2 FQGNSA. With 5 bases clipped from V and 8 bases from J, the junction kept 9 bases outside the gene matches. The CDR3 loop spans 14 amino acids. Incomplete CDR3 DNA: TGTGCCAGCAGCACCGGACTAGTAAGCGATGAG. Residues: CASSTGLVSDE. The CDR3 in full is CASSTGLVSDEQFF.

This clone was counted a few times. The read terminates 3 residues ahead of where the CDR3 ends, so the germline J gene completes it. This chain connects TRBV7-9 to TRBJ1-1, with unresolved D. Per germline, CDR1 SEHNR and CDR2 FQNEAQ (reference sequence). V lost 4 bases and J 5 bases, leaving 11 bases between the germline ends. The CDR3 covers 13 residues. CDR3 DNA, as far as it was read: TGTGCCAGCAGCTCTTCGGGCGGGACTGAA. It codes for CASSSSGGTE. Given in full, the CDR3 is CASSSSGGTEAFF. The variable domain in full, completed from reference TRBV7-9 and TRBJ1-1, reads DTGVSQNPRHKITKRGQNVTFRCDPISEHNRLYWYRQTLGQGPEFLTYFQNEAQLEKSRLLSDRFSAERPKGSFSTLEIQRTEQGDSAMYLCASSSSGGTEAFFGQGTRLTVV.

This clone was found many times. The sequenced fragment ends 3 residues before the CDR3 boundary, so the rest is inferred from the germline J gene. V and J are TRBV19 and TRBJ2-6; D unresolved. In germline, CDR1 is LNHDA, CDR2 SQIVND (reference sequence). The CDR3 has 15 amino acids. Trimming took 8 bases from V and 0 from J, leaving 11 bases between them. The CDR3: CASLDTSSGANVLTF. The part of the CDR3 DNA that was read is TGTGCCAGTCTCGACACGAGCTCTGGGGCCAACGTC.

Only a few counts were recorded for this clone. CDR3 DNA (partial): TGTGCCAGCTCACCATCAACAGGGAGGGTGAACTATGGC. Its translation is CASSPSTGRVNYG. In full, the CDR3 reads CASSPSTGRVNYGYTF. V gene TRBV18 combines with J gene TRBJ1-2; weak D call: TRBD1 (6 bases). The read ends 3 residues before the CDR3 terminus; that terminus is restored from the germline J gene. The CDR3 covers 16 residues. V lost 2 bases to trimming and J lost 2 bases, with 15 bases between them. In germline, CDR1 is KGHSH, CDR2 LQKENI.

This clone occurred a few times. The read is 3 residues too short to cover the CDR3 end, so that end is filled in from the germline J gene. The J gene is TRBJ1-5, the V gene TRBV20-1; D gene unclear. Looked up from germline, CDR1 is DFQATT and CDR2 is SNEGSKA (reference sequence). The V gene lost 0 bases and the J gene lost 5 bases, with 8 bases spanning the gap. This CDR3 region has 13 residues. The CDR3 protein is CSARDYSDQPQHF. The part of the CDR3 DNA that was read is TGCAGTGCTAGAGACTACTCGGATCAGCCC.

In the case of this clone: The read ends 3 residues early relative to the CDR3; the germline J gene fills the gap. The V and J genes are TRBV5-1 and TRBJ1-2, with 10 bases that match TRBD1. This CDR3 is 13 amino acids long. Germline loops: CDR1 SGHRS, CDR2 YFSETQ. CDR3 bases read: TGCGCCAGCAGCTCGGACAGGGGGGGAGGC. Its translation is CASSSDRGGG. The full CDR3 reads CASSSDRGGGYTF.

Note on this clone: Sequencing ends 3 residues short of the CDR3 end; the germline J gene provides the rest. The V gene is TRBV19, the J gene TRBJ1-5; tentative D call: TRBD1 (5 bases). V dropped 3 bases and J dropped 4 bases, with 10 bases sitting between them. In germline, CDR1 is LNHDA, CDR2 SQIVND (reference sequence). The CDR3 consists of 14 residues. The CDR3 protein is CASSISRGNQPQHF. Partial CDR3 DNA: TGTGCCAGTAGTATTTCGAGGGGAAATCAGCCC. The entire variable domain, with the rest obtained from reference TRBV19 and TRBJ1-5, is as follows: DGGITQSPKYLFRKEGQNVTLSCEQNLNHDAMYWYRQDPGQGLRLIYYSQIVNDFQKGDIAEGYSVSREKKESFPLTVTSAQKNPTAFYLCASSISRGNQPQHFGDGTRLSIL.

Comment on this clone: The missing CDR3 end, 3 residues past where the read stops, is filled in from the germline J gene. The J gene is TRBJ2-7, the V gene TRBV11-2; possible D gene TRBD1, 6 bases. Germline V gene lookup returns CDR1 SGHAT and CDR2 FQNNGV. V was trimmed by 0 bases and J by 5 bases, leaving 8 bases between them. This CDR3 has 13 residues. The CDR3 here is CASSLDRGHEQYF. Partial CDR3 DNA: TGTGCCAGCAGCTTAGACAGGGGACACGAG.

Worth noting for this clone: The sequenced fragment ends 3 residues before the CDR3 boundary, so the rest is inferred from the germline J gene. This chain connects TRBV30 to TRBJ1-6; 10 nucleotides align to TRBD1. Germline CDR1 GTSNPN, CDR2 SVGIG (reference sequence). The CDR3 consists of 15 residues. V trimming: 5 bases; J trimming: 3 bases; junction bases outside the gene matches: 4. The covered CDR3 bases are TGTGCCTGGGGGGACAGGGGATTCTATAATTCACCC. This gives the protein CAWGDRGFYNSP. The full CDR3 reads CAWGDRGFYNSPLHF.

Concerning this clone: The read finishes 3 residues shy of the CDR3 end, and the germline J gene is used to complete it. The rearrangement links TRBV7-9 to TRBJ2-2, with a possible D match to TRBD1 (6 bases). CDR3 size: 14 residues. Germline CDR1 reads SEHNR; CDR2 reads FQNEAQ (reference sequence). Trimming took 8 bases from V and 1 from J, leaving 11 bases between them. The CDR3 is CASELTGNTGELFF. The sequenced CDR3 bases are TGTGCCAGCGAATTGACAGGGAACACCGGGGAG. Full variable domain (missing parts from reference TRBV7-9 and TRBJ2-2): DTGVSQNPRHKITKRGQNVTFRCDPISEHNRLYWYRQTLGQGPEFLTYFQNEAQLEKSRLLSDRFSAERPKGSFSTLEIQRTEQGDSAMYLCASELTGNTGELFFGEGSRLTVL.

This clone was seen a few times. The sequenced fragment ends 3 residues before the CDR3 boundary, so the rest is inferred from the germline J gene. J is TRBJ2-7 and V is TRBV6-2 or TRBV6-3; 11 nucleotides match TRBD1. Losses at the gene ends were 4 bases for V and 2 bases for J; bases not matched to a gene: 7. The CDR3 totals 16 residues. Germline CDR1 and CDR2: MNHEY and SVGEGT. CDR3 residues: CASSSDRGPTPYEQYF. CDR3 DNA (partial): TGTGCCAGCAGTTCGGACAGGGGGCCGACCCCCTACGAG.

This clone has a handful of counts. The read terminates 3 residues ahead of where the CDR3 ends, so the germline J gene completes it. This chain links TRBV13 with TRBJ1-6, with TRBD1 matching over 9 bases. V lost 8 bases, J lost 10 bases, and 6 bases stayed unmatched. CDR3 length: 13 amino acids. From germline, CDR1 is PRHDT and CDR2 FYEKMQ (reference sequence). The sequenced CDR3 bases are TGTGCCAGCCGGGACAGGGATGTGTCACCC. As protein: CASRDRDVSP. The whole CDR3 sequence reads CASRDRDVSPLHF.

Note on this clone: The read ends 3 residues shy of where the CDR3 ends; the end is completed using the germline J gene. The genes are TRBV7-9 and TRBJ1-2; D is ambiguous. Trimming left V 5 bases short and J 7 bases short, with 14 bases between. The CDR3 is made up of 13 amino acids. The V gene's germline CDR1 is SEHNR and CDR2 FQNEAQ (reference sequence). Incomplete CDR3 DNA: TGTGCCAGCAGCCGAAGCCGGGTTGCTGGC. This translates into CASSRSRVAG. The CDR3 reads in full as CASSRSRVAGYTF.

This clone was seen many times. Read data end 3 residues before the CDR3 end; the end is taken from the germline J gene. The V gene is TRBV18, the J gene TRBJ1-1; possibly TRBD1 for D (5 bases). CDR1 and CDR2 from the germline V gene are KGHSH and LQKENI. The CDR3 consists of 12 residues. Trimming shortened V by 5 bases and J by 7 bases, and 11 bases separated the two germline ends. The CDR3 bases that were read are TGTGCCAGCTCAGCAAACCAGGGTGAA. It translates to CASSANQGE. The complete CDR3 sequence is CASSANQGEAFF.

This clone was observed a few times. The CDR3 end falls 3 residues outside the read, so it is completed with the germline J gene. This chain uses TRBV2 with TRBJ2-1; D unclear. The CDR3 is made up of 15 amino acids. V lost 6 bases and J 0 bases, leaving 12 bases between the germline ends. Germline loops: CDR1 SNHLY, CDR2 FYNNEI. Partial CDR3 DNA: TGTGCCAGCAGATTAGAACTAAGCTCCTACAATGAG. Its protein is CASRLELSSYNE. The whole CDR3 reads CASRLELSSYNEQFF. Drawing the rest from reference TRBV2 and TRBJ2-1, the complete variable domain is EPEVTQTPSHQVTQMGQEVILRCVPISNHLYFYWYRQILGQKVEFLVSFYNNEISEKSEIFDDQFSVERPDGSNFTLKIRSTKLEDSAMYFCASRLELSSYNEQFFGPGTRLTVL.

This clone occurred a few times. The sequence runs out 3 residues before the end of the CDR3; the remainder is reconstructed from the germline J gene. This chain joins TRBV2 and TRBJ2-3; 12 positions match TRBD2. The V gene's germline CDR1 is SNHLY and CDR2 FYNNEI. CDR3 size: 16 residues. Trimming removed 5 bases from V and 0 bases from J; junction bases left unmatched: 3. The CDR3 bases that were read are TGTGCCAGCAGTCCCGGACTAGCGGGGAGCACAGATACG. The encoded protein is CASSPGLAGSTDT. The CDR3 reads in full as CASSPGLAGSTDTQYF.